These 6 T cell receptor beta chains were all obtained from the same sample, sequenced in a study of blood T cell repertoires in COVID-19. Measured with immunoSEQ multiplex PCR; TCRdb has only the in-frame clones, and not every one. This table has about 39,000 clones, 85% appearing once. The sample comprised peripheral blood. These receptors came from a man in his 60s with acute or convalescent COVID-19.

CDR3 protein: CASSHETSGTGQETQYF. CDR3 sequence (DNA): TGTGCCAGCAGCCATGAAACCTCCGGGACAGGACAAGAGACCCAGTACTTC. The rearrangement links TRBV4-2 to TRBJ2-5; 8 bases align to TRBD1. Trimming removed 3 bases from V and 2 bases from J; junction bases left unmatched: 11. This CDR3 region has 17 residues. Germline V gene lookup returns CDR1 LGHNA and CDR2 YNFKEQ.

V and J are TRBV7-8 and TRBJ2-5; 7 bases line up with TRBD2. Germline V lookup: CDR1 SGHVS, CDR2 FQNEAQ. J was trimmed by 7 bases and V by 11 bases; bases with no gene match: 13. There are 13 residues in the CDR3. The CDR3 DNA follows: TGTGCCGGACGCCGGGCGGGGGAAGGGACCCAGTACTTC. Amino acid sequence: CAGRRAGEGTQYF.

The chain employs TRBV3-1 (or the pseudogene TRBV3-2) and TRBJ2-3, with 7 positions matching TRBD2. The CDR3 covers 17 residues. Germline loops: CDR1 LGHDT, CDR2 YNNKEL (reference sequence). V trimming: 1 base; J trimming: 2 bases; junction bases outside the gene matches: 9. The CDR3 DNA reads as TGTGCCAGCAGCCAAGGCCTTACTAGCGACAACACAGATACGCAGTATTTT. This codes for CASSQGLTSDNTDTQYF.

V is TRBV27 and J is TRBJ1-1, with D possibly TRBD1 on 6 matching bases. The germline V gene has CDR1 MNHEY and CDR2 SMNVEV (reference sequence). V was clipped by 4 bases and J by 4 bases, with 19 bases between them. There are 16 residues in the CDR3. The CDR3 region is CASSSFGVPRGTEAFF. The CDR3 coding sequence is TGTGCCAGCAGTTCGTTCGGCGTTCCCAGGGGCACTGAAGCTTTCTTT.

The V and J genes are TRBV12-5 and TRBJ1-4; D is unclear. Germline loops: CDR1 LGHNT, CDR2 FRNRAP. V dropped 0 bases and J dropped 0 bases, with 8 bases sitting between them. The CDR3 length is 16 residues. CDR3 sequence reads: CASGLVQVSTNEKLFF. The CDR3 region has the DNA TGTGCTAGTGGTTTGGTACAAGTATCAACTAATGAAAAACTGTTTTTT.

This chain connects TRBV7-2 to TRBJ1-1, with 7 bases matching TRBD1. The junction had 7 bases not matched to a gene; V was cut back by 5 bases and J by 1 base. Germline V gives CDR1 SGHTA, CDR2 FQGNSA. This CDR3 region has 15 residues. The chain's CDR3 is CASSPSRDRNTEAFF. The DNA of the CDR3 is TGTGCCAGCAGCCCCAGCAGGGACAGGAACACTGAAGCTTTCTTT.